This TCR beta chain was sequenced in a study of PD-1 blockade in classical Hodgkin lymphoma. Study-wide results and limits: Whoever responded completely had baseline diversity much like that seen in newly diagnosed patients. Newly diagnosed patients had baseline TCR diversity that was reportedly lower than that of healthy donors.

About this clone itself: Its specificity is unknown.

There are 16 residues in the CDR3. Trimming stripped 0 bases from V and 4 bases from J, with 18 bases between. Germline lookup yields CDR1 GTSNPN and CDR2 SVGIG (reference sequence). The data were produced by immunoSEQ multiplex PCR, yet TCRdb's version contains in-frame clones alone and is incomplete. The profile shows 25,000 to 35,000 clones, around 71% of them singletons. No patient escaped relapse after autologous stem cell transplantation, and brentuximab vedotin exposure varied. The sequence was obtained from a human donor with classical Hodgkin lymphoma. This rearrangement joins TRBV30 to TRBJ1-2, with D perhaps matching TRBD1 (5 bases). The sample was peripheral blood mononuclear cells (PBMCs), taken before the second cycle of nivolumab. CDR3 bases: TGTGCCTGGAGTGTAAAGGCCCGGGGCAGCTTCTATGGCTACACCTTC. Encoded protein: CAWSVKARGSFYGYTF.